The 5 T cell receptor beta chains below come from one sample, sequenced in a study of Tregs in tolerant kidney transplant recipients. The nonmyeloablative bone marrow transplants came from related graft donors, with transient mixed chimerism. Assay: immunoSEQ multiplex PCR; the TCRdb copy retains only in-frame clones and omits some. The sample consists of nearly 50,000 clones, approximately 89% of them appearing once. The sample in question was CD8+ T cells from blood (PBMCs), obtained 12 months after the transplant. The receptor source for this set is a human patient who received a combined kidney and bone marrow transplant. Some T cells may have come from the graft donor.

The V call is TRBV7-9, the J call TRBJ1-3; possibly TRBD1 for D (6 bases). V was cut by 1 base and J by 4 bases, with 14 bases left in between. CDR3 length: 16 amino acids. Per the germline V gene, CDR1 is SEHNR and CDR2 is FQNEAQ (reference sequence). CDR3 in DNA: TGTGCCAGCAGCTTAGAGCCCAGGGGTACAGGAAACACCATATATTTT. Translation: CASSLEPRGTGNTIYF.

The chain links TRBV7-9 to TRBJ2-7; 8 bases line up with TRBD2. With V trimmed by 3 bases and J by 3 bases, 7 bases remained unmatched. Germline V CDR1 and CDR2: SEHNR, FQNEAQ (reference sequence). The CDR3 totals 15 residues. The CDR3 bases are TGTGCCAGCAGCTTGAACAGCGGGAGTATCTACGAGCAGTACTTC. This gives the protein CASSLNSGSIYEQYF.

The chain has TRBV4-3 and TRBJ1-5, with D tentatively TRBD1 (6 bases). Germline loops: CDR1 LGHNA, CDR2 YSLEER. This CDR3 comprises 16 residues. Trimming left V 1 base short and J 6 bases short, with 16 bases between. CDR3 residues: CASSQGPGHGGQPQHF. The CDR3 coding sequence is TGCGCCAGCAGCCAAGGACCGGGACATGGAGGTCAGCCCCAGCATTTT.

V usage is TRBV15 and J usage is TRBJ2-7; 11 bases map to TRBD1. The V and J ends lost 6 bases and 1 base, in that order; junction bases with no gene match: 2. This CDR3 comprises 14 residues. Germline assignment: CDR1 LNHNV and CDR2 YYDKDF (reference sequence). Here the CDR3 DNA reads TGTGCCACCAGGGGACAGGGGGAATCCTACGAGCAGTACTTC. It encodes CATRGQGESYEQYF. Variable domain in full (rest from reference TRBV15 and TRBJ2-7): DAMVIQNPRYQVTQFGKPVTLSCSQTLNHNVMYWYQQKSSQAPKLLFHYYDKDFNNEADTPDNFQSRRPNTSFCFLDIRSPGLGDTAMYLCATRGQGESYEQYFGPGTRLTVT.

This chain connects TRBV4-3 to TRBJ2-1; TRBD2 matches at 8 bases. Germline V CDR1 and CDR2: LGHNA, YSLEER. There are 15 residues in the CDR3. V shed 1 base and J 5 bases; nucleotides not matched to a gene: 4. CDR3 DNA: TGCGCCAGCAGCCAAGTCCGACTAGCGCACAATGAGCAGTTCTTC. Its translation: CASSQVRLAHNEQFF.